Presented here are 6 T cell receptor beta chains from one specimen sequenced in a study of blood T cell repertoires in COVID-19. Assay used: immunoSEQ multiplex PCR; TCRdb lists only in-frame clones, some missing. The table has 150,000 or so clones, around 80% seen once. Sequencing input: PBMCs or T cells enriched from blood (not recorded which). These receptors were obtained from a man between 50 and 59 years old who had recovered from COVID-19.

This clone appeared a single time. CDR3 sequence (DNA): TGCGCCAGCACCCAGGGAAGTGAAAAACTGTTTTTT. It translates to CASTQGSEKLFF. The rearrangement joins TRBV23-1 to TRBJ1-4, with D perhaps TRBD1 (5 bases). TRBV23-1 is filed as an ORF, its function uncertain. The CDR3 contains 12 residues. Trimming shortened V by 7 bases and J by 7 bases, and 10 bases separated the two germline ends.

The chain combines TRBV5-1 with TRBJ1-5, with TRBD1 identical over 8 bases. Germline V gene sequence: CDR1 SGHRS, CDR2 YFSETQ. This CDR3 comprises 14 residues. J gave up 7 bases and V 0 bases, and 3 bases lay outside the gene matches. The CDR3 reads CASSLVQGGQPQHF. CDR3 DNA: TGCGCCAGCAGCTTGGTACAGGGGGGACAGCCCCAGCATTTT.

This chain connects TRBV27 to TRBJ2-7; 14 bases fit TRBD2. The CDR3 consists of 16 residues. V lost 6 bases to trimming and J lost 0 bases; unmatched junction nucleotides: 4. CDR1 is MNHEY, CDR2 SMNVEV, per germline (reference sequence). CDR3 loop: CASRGLAGGRSYEQYF. The DNA of the CDR3 is TGTGCCAGCAGAGGACTAGCGGGAGGTCGCTCCTACGAGCAGTACTTC.

The V and J genes are TRBV18 and TRBJ2-7, with TRBD1 matching over 8 bases. The CDR3 contains 13 residues. Trimming took 3 bases from V and 5 from J; bases not matched to a gene: 3. Germline loops: CDR1 KGHSH, CDR2 LQKENI. The CDR3 DNA reads TGTGCCAGCTCACCCCAGGGGGCCCACGAGCAGTACTTC. Translation gives CASSPQGAHEQYF.

This clone came up once. The gene calls are TRBV28 and TRBJ2-5; 8 bases line up with TRBD1. Germline CDR1 and CDR2: MDHEN and SYDVKM. V was pared by 8 bases and J by 5 bases, with 7 bases of the junction left unmatched. The CDR3 has 13 amino acids. The CDR3 protein is CASLAGGGETQYF. CDR3 nucleotide sequence: TGTGCCAGCCTTGCAGGGGGCGGCGAGACCCAGTACTTC.

Here the CDR3 DNA reads TGTGCCAGCAGCCGGGACAGGGAGTCTGGCTACACCTTC. This gives the protein CASSRDRESGYTF. V is TRBV11-2 and J is TRBJ1-2; 9 bases agree with TRBD1. J lost 7 bases, V lost 5 bases, and 5 bases had no gene match. The CDR3 extends over 13 amino acids. Looked up from germline, CDR1 is SGHAT and CDR2 is FQNNGV. Variable domain in full (rest from reference TRBV11-2 and TRBJ1-2): EAGVAQSPRYKIIEKRQSVAFWCNPISGHATLYWYQQILGQGPKLLIQFQNNGVVDDSQLPKDRFSAERLKGVDSTLKIQPAKLEDSAVYLCASSRDRESGYTFGSGTRLTVV.